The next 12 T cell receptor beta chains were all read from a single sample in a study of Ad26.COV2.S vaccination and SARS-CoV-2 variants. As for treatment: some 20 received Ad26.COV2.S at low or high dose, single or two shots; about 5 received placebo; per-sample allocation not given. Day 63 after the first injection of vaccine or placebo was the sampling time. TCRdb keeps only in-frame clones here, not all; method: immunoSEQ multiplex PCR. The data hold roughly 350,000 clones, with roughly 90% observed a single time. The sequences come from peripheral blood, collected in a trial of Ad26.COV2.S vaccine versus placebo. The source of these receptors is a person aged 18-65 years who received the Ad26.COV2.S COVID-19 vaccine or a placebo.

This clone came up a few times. In nucleotides, the CDR3 is TGTGCCAGCAGTTACTCGATGTGGGTTGAGACCCAGTACTTC. Translating it yields CASSYSMWVETQYF. The gene calls are TRBV6-5 and TRBJ2-5; no clear D. V was pared by 0 bases and J by 5 bases, with 10 bases between. The CDR3 sequence is 14 residues long. CDR1 MNHEY and CDR2 SVGAGI come from the germline V gene.

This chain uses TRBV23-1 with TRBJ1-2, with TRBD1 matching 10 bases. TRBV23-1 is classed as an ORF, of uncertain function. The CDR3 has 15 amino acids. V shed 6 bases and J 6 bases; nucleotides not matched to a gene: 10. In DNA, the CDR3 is TGCGCCAGCAGAATACCGGGACAGGGGTTTAATGGCTACACCTTC. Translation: CASRIPGQGFNGYTF.

The DNA of the CDR3 is TGTGCCAGCAGCGTAGGAGGGACTGGAAACACCATATATTTT. Its protein is CASSVGGTGNTIYF. V is TRBV9 and J is TRBJ1-3; D uncertain. Germline CDR1 is SGDLS and CDR2 is YYNGEE. The CDR3 extends over 14 amino acids. Trimming stripped 0 bases from V and 2 bases from J, with 6 bases between.

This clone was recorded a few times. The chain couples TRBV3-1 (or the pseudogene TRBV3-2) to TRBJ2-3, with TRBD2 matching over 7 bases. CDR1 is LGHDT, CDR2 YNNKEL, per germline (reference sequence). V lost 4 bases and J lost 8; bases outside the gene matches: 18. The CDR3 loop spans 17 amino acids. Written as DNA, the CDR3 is TGTGCCAGCAGCCCCCGGAGAGCTGGCGGGAGCAAAGGTACGCAGTATTTT. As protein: CASSPRRAGGSKGTQYF.

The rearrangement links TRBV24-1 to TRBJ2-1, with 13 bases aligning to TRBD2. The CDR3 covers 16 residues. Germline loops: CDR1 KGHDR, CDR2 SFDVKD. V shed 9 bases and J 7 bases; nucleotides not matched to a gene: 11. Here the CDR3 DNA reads TGTGCCACCCGGGCCCCCGGACTAGCGGGAGCTAATGAGCAGTTCTTC. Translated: CATRAPGLAGANEQFF.

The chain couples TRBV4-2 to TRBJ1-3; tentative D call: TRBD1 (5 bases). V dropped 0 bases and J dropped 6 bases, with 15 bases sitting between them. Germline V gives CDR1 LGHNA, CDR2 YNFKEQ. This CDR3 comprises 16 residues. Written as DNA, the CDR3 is TGTGCCAGCAGCCAAGATGAGGGGCAGGGTTTAAACACCATATATTTT. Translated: CASSQDEGQGLNTIYF.

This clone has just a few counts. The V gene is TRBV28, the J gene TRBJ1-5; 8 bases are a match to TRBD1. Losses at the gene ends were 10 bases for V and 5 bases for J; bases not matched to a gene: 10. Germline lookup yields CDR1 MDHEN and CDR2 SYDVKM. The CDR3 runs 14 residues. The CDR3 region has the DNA TGTGCCACAACGAGGGCAGGGGGCTATCAGCCCCAGCATTTT. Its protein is CATTRAGGYQPQHF.

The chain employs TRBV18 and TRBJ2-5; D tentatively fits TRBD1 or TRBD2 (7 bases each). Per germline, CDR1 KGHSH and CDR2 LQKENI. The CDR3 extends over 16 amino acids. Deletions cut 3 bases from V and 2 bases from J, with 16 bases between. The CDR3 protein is CASSPPGRGQQETQYF. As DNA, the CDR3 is TGTGCCAGCTCACCCCCGGGGAGGGGACAGCAAGAGACCCAGTACTTC.

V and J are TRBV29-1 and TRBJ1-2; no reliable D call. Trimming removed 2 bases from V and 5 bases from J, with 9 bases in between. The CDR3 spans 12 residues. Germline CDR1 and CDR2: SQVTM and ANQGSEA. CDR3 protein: CSVEIETYGYTF. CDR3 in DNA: TGCAGCGTTGAAATCGAAACATATGGCTACACCTTC.

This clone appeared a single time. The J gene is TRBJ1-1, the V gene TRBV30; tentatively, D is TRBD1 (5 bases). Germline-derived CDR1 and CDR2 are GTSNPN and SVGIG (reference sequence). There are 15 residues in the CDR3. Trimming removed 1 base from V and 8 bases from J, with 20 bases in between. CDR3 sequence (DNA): TGTGCCTGGAGTGCCGGGGGATCTCTACCATGGGAAGCTTTCTTT. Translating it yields CAWSAGGSLPWEAFF. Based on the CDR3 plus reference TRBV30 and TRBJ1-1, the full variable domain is SQTIHQWPATLVQPVGSPLSLECTVEGTSNPNLYWYRQAAGRGLQLLFYSVGIGQISSEVPQNLSASRPQDRQFILSSKKLLLSDSGFYLCAWSAGGSLPWEAFFGQGTRLTVV.

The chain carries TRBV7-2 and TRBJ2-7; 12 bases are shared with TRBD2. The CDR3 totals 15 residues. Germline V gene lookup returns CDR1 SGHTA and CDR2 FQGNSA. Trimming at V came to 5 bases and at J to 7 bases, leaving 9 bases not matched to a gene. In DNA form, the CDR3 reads TGTGCCAGCAGCCAACTAGCGGGGGGCCGGGGAGAGCAGTACTTC. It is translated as CASSQLAGGRGEQYF.

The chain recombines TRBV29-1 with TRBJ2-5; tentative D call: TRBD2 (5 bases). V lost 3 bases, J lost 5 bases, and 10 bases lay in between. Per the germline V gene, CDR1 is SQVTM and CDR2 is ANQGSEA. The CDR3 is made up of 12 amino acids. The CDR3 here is CSVDGTGETQYF. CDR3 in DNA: TGCAGCGTTGACGGAACGGGGGAGACCCAGTACTTC.